The 12 T cell receptor beta chains listed next were all sequenced from one sample in a study of cytomegalovirus exposure and HLA in healthy donors. TCRdb's table, derived via immunoSEQ multiplex PCR, lists solely in-frame clones and lacks some. The sample consists of around 90,000 clones, more than 70% of them appearing once. Sequencing used PBMCs. These receptors were obtained from a woman between 18 and 29 years old in good health and CMV-seropositive.

The chain employs TRBV9 and TRBJ2-7, with 12 bases that match TRBD2. This CDR3 region has 13 residues. The ends lost 4 bases at V and 13 bases at J; junction bases unmatched: 9. Germline assignment: CDR1 SGDLS and CDR2 YYNGEE. The CDR3 sequence: CASSPRLAGAFYF. The CDR3 nucleotides read TGTGCCAGCAGCCCAAGACTAGCGGGGGCGTTTTACTTC.

This chain links TRBV19 with TRBJ1-2; TRBD1 matches 9 bases. The germline V gene encodes CDR1 LNHDA and CDR2 SQIVND (reference sequence). CDR3 length: 17 amino acids. The ends lost 6 bases at V and 4 bases at J; junction bases unmatched: 15. CDR3 coding DNA: TGTGCCAGTAGCCGCAGCTCCCCCGGACAGGGGATCTATGGCTACACCTTC. Protein sequence: CASSRSSPGQGIYGYTF.

This clone was seen a handful of times. This chain connects TRBV9 to TRBJ1-5; no reliable D call. CDR1 and CDR2 (germline): SGDLS, YYNGEE. The CDR3 covers 15 residues. V gave up 0 bases and J gave up 1 base, with 8 bases separating them. The DNA of the CDR3 is TGTGCCAGCAGCGTAGGGGAGGACAGCAATCAGCCCCAGCATTTT. This translates into CASSVGEDSNQPQHF.

The rearrangement joins TRBV10-2 to TRBJ1-5, with TRBD1 identical over 12 bases. The CDR3 has 14 amino acids. The V gene's germline CDR1 is WSHSY and CDR2 SAAADI. The V and J ends lost 4 bases and 5 bases, in that order; junction bases with no gene match: 0. CDR3 DNA: TGCGCCAGCAGTGGGGACAGGGGGCATCAGCCCCAGCATTTT. Translating it yields CASSGDRGHQPQHF.

CDR3 amino acids: CAISGGPTGTYEQYF. DNA of the CDR3: TGTGCCATCAGTGGGGGGCCAACAGGGACATACGAGCAGTACTTC. The gene calls are TRBV10-3 and TRBJ2-7; D may be TRBD1 (6 bases). V was pared by 4 bases and J by 4 bases, with 17 bases between. Germline CDR1 and CDR2: ENHRY and SYGVKD. The CDR3 runs to 15 residues.

The chain links TRBV7-8 to TRBJ1-6; D remains unclear. V lost 1 base and J 9 bases, leaving 10 bases between the germline ends. Germline V gene data show CDR1 as SGHVS and CDR2 as FQNEAQ. The CDR3 is made up of 14 amino acids. CDR3 amino acids: CASSLEETTSPLHF. The CDR3 DNA reads as TGTGCCAGCAGCTTAGAGGAGACCACTTCACCCCTCCACTTT.

The J gene is TRBJ2-1, the V gene TRBV28; 7 bases are a match to TRBD2. The CDR3 runs 16 residues. Germline V lookup: CDR1 MDHEN, CDR2 SYDVKM. With V trimmed by 7 bases and J by 0 bases, 9 bases remained unmatched. CDR3 residues: CASTRGGSSSYNEQFF. In nucleotides, the CDR3 is TGTGCCAGCACTCGCGGGGGATCGAGCTCCTACAATGAGCAGTTCTTC.

Here the CDR3 DNA reads TGCAGCGTTGATTTTCTACAGGGGTACAATGAGCAGTTCTTC. Protein: CSVDFLQGYNEQFF. The V call is TRBV29-1, the J call TRBJ2-1; 7 nucleotides match TRBD1. The J segment lost 4 bases and the V segment lost 3 bases, leaving 6 bases of the junction unmatched. The CDR3 is 14 amino acids. Germline V gene lookup returns CDR1 SQVTM and CDR2 ANQGSEA.

The J gene is TRBJ2-7, the V gene TRBV4-2, with unresolved D. Germline V gene data show CDR1 as LGHNA and CDR2 as YNFKEQ. V was trimmed by 0 bases and J by 3 bases, leaving 9 bases between them. This CDR3 comprises 14 residues. CDR3 nucleotides: TGTGCCAGCAGCCAAGATGGCTCGCTCTACGAGCAGTACTTC. Its translation is CASSQDGSLYEQYF.

The chain uses TRBV6-1 and TRBJ1-2; 8 positions match TRBD1. CDR1 and CDR2 (germline): MNHNS, SASEGT. J gave up 8 bases and V 6 bases, and 5 bases lay outside the gene matches. This CDR3 region has 12 residues. Here the CDR3 reads CASRDRAEGYTF. CDR3 DNA: TGTGCCAGCAGGGACAGGGCGGAGGGCTACACCTTC.

The chain has TRBV6-6 and TRBJ1-1, with no clear D. Germline values: CDR1 MNHNY, CDR2 SVGAGI (reference sequence). Trimming stripped 6 bases from V and 2 bases from J, with 4 bases between. The CDR3 spans 11 residues. In nucleotides, the CDR3 is TGTGCCAGCAGCCCTAACACTGAAGCTTTCTTT. Translation: CASSPNTEAFF.

The chain joins TRBV7-9 to TRBJ1-6, with 7 bases aligning to TRBD1. Germline V gives CDR1 SEHNR, CDR2 FQNEAQ (reference sequence). Trimming cost V 5 bases and J 12 bases; bases outside gene matches: 13. The CDR3 has 15 amino acids. The CDR3: CASSHDRDRGRPLHF. CDR3 in DNA: TGTGCCAGCAGCCATGACAGGGACCGCGGGCGACCCCTCCACTTT. The entire variable domain, with the rest obtained from reference TRBV7-9 and TRBJ1-6, is as follows: DTGVSQNPRHKITKRGQNVTFRCDPISEHNRLYWYRQTLGQGPEFLTYFQNEAQLEKSRLLSDRFSAERPKGSFSTLEIQRTEQGDSAMYLCASSHDRDRGRPLHFGNGTRLTVT.